The present T cell receptor (beta chain) was sequenced within a study of beta chain features in type 1 diabetes. In germline, CDR1 is LNHDA, CDR2 SQIVND (reference sequence). This CDR3 is 15 amino acids long. The V and J ends lost 7 bases and 0 bases, in that order; junction bases with no gene match: 4. On this clone itself: Its target is not known.

Every bit of the isolated RNA underwent reverse transcription, so sequencing read expressed TCRB transcripts. Produced via immunoSEQ multiplex PCR; TCRdb's table is partial and in-frame only. The data contain hundreds of thousands of clones, under 15% of them seen just once; the ten biggest clones take up approximately 0.022%. Study conclusions and caveats: Shortening that was moderate but significant affected the TCRB CDR3s of Type 1 diabetes patients in all four CD4+ subsets.

CD45RO/CCR7/CD25/CD127/CD95/CD27 staining was used to isolate CD4+ naive, central memory, regulatory and stem cell-like memory cells by sorting. V usage is TRBV19 and J usage is TRBJ1-1, with 11 bases fitting TRBD1. The material sequenced was naive CD4+ T cells from blood. This receptor was taken from a man aged 18-30 years with type 1 diabetes. CDR3 amino acids: CASTRDRGVNTEAFF. The CDR3 region has the DNA TGTGCCAGTACCCGGGACAGGGGGGTGAACACTGAAGCTTTCTTT.